A single sample is the source of the 18 T cell receptor beta chains below, sequenced in a study of blood T cell repertoires in COVID-19. Assay: immunoSEQ multiplex PCR; the TCRdb copy retains only in-frame clones and omits some. The table shows some 180,000 clones, with about 76% occurring only once. Sequencing was done on a sample of peripheral blood. The receptor source for this set is a woman in her 40s with COVID-19, enrolled during active disease.

V usage is TRBV7-2 and J usage is TRBJ2-1; 7 bases fit TRBD2. Unmatched junction bases numbered 2, after V lost 2 bases and J lost 1 base. Germline V gene lookup returns CDR1 SGHTA and CDR2 FQGNSA. The CDR3 extends over 15 amino acids. The CDR3 nucleotides read TGTGCCAGCAGCTTACTAGCGGCATCCTACAATGAGCAGTTCTTC. This translates into CASSLLAASYNEQFF. Together with reference TRBV7-2 and TRBJ2-1, the CDR3 gives the full variable domain: GAGVSQSPSNKVTEKGKDVELRCDPISGHTALYWYRQSLGQGLEFLIYFQGNSAPDKSGLPSDRFSAERTGGSVSTLTIQRTQQEDSAVYLCASSLLAASYNEQFFGPGTRLTVL.

The chain has TRBV7-9 and TRBJ1-2, with D unresolved. Germline V lookup: CDR1 SEHNR, CDR2 FQNEAQ (reference sequence). The length of the CDR3 is 13 residues. Trimming cost V 3 bases and J 4 bases, with 9 bases left between them. CDR3 nucleotide sequence: TGTGCCAGCAGCTTGCAGGAGGGCTATGGCTACACCTTC. This gives the protein CASSLQEGYGYTF.

This chain connects TRBV13 to TRBJ2-5; a weak D match, TRBD1 (5 bases). V gave up 5 bases and J gave up 2 bases, with 12 bases separating them. This CDR3 spans 14 amino acids. Germline lookup yields CDR1 PRHDT and CDR2 FYEKMQ (reference sequence). CDR3 bases: TGTGCCAGCAGCCTTACAGGTAGTCAAGAGACCCAGTACTTC. Translated, it gives CASSLTGSQETQYF.

The genes are TRBV7-3 and TRBJ2-7; the D gene is possibly TRBD1 (6 bases). V lost 2 bases and J lost 5, with 16 bases in between. The CDR3 sequence is 15 residues long. Germline V lookup: CDR1 SGHTA, CDR2 FQGTGA. The CDR3 reads CASSLFPGAPNEQYF. CDR3 bases: TGTGCCAGCAGCTTATTTCCAGGGGCCCCCAACGAGCAGTACTTC.

The chain is built from TRBV6-5 and TRBJ2-7; 9 bases align to TRBD1. Trimming took 6 bases from V and 2 from J; bases not matched to a gene: 8. Germline-derived CDR1 and CDR2 are MNHEY and SVGAGI. The CDR3 runs 15 residues. CDR3 loop: CASSGGQGKPYEQYF. The DNA of the CDR3 is TGTGCCAGCAGCGGAGGACAGGGGAAGCCCTACGAGCAGTACTTC.

CDR3 coding DNA: TGTGCCAGCAGCTCCACTTTGACTGGAAACACCATATATTTT. Its translation: CASSSTLTGNTIYF. V gene TRBV11-3 combines with J gene TRBJ1-3; D is uncertain. CDR3 size: 14 residues. With 4 bases removed from V and 2 bases from J, the gap between germline ends came to 9 bases. Germline V gene data show CDR1 as SGHNT and CDR2 as YENEEA.

The chain is built from TRBV30 and TRBJ2-1, with 9 bases aligning to TRBD1. Germline CDR1 and CDR2: GTSNPN and SVGIG (reference sequence). V trimming: 3 bases; J trimming: 0 bases; junction bases outside the gene matches: 3. The CDR3 is 15 amino acids. CDR3 DNA: TGTGCCTGGAGGACGACAGGGGGCTCCTACAATGAGCAGTTCTTC. Its translation is CAWRTTGGSYNEQFF. The whole variable domain, filled in from reference TRBV30 and TRBJ2-1, reads SQTIHQWPATLVQPVGSPLSLECTVEGTSNPNLYWYRQAAGRGLQLLFYSVGIGQISSEVPQNLSASRPQDRQFILSSKKLLLSDSGFYLCAWRTTGGSYNEQFFGPGTRLTVL.

The chain joins TRBV30 to TRBJ2-5; no reliable D call. Germline CDR1 and CDR2: GTSNPN and SVGIG (reference sequence). CDR3 length equals 15 residues. V dropped 2 bases and J dropped 4 bases, with 17 bases sitting between them. CDR3 protein: CAWSTKKTITETQYF. CDR3 bases: TGTGCCTGGAGTACCAAAAAGACAATTACAGAGACCCAGTACTTC.

The rearrangement joins TRBV7-3 to TRBJ2-1, with 9 bases matching TRBD2. CDR3 length equals 16 residues. Germline V CDR1 and CDR2: SGHTA, FQGTGA. The V gene end was trimmed by 4 bases and the J gene end by 6 bases; junction bases not matched to a gene: 10. The CDR3 DNA follows: TGTGCCAGCAGCTCCCGCGGGGGGGCGGAGGGCAATGAGCAGTTCTTC. Its protein product is CASSSRGGAEGNEQFF.

The chain links TRBV19 to TRBJ2-7; 8 bases are a match to TRBD1. This CDR3 has 17 amino acids. The germline V gene has CDR1 LNHDA and CDR2 SQIVND (reference sequence). The junction had 13 bases not matched to a gene; V was cut back by 3 bases and J by 3 bases. The CDR3 nucleotides read TGTGCCAGTAGTATTTTCCCGACGGACAGGGCAAACTACGAGCAGTACTTC. Its translation is CASSIFPTDRANYEQYF.

V is TRBV12-3 or TRBV12-4 and J is TRBJ2-3; D ambiguous. The germline V and J ends were trimmed by 5 bases and 6 bases, with 9 bases remaining between them. The CDR3 extends over 12 amino acids. The CDR3 nucleotides read TGTGCCAGCAGTACTCCTCCCGATACGCAGTATTTT. Protein product: CASSTPPDTQYF.

The rearrangement links TRBV19 to TRBJ2-1, with 8 bases identical to TRBD2. The CDR3 has 15 amino acids. Germline V lookup: CDR1 LNHDA, CDR2 SQIVND (reference sequence). The V gene end was trimmed by 5 bases and the J gene end by 0 bases; junction bases not matched to a gene: 3. Here the CDR3 DNA reads TGTGCCAGTAGTCAACTAGCGGCCTCCTACAATGAGCAGTTCTTC. Amino acids: CASSQLAASYNEQFF.

The chain employs TRBV3-1 (or the pseudogene TRBV3-2) and TRBJ1-4; 8 bases line up with TRBD1. The trim removed 1 base at V and 8 bases at J, leaving 3 bases unmatched. Germline V CDR1 and CDR2: LGHDT, YNNKEL (reference sequence). The CDR3 spans 14 residues. DNA of the CDR3: TGTGCCAGCAGCCAAGGGACAGGGCCCGAAAAACTGTTTTTT. Protein sequence: CASSQGTGPEKLFF.

About this clone itself: The same CDR3 also results from other DNA sequences found in this sample. The chain links TRBV27 to TRBJ1-5, with TRBD1 identical over 8 bases. The CDR3 sequence is 15 residues long. J gave up 4 bases and V 6 bases, and 8 bases lay outside the gene matches. Germline V gene sequence: CDR1 MNHEY, CDR2 SMNVEV (reference sequence). In DNA form, the CDR3 reads TGTGCCAGCAGCCCTCAGGGGGCAGGGAATCAGCCCCAGCATTTT. Residues: CASSPQGAGNQPQHF.

The table lists this clone with many counts. The J gene is TRBJ2-6, the V gene TRBV6-2 or TRBV6-3; 7 bases match TRBD2. Germline V gene data show CDR1 as MNHEY and CDR2 as SVGEGT. V lost 5 bases, J lost 1 base, and 5 bases stayed unmatched. This CDR3 contains 16 residues. The CDR3 nucleotides are TGTGCCAGCAGTGACCGACTAGCATCTGGGGCCAACGTCCTGACTTTC. Translating it yields CASSDRLASGANVLTF.

The chain combines TRBV9 with TRBJ1-4; D is undetermined. Trimming pared 3 bases from V and 4 bases from J, leaving 13 bases between. In germline, CDR1 is SGDLS, CDR2 YYNGEE. The CDR3 sequence is 15 residues long. The CDR3 coding sequence is TGTGCCAGCAGCGCCAAGACGGAGATTAATGAAAAACTGTTTTTT. Its protein is CASSAKTEINEKLFF.

The V gene is TRBV7-2, the J gene TRBJ1-5, with TRBD1 matching 7 bases. CDR1 SGHTA and CDR2 FQGNSA come from the germline V gene. The junction had 3 bases not matched to a gene; V was cut back by 4 bases and J by 3 bases. This CDR3 is built from 14 residues. The CDR3 reads CASSSTGFNQPQHF. In DNA, the CDR3 is TGTGCCAGCAGCTCGACAGGGTTCAATCAGCCCCAGCATTTT. Full variable domain (rest looked up from reference TRBV7-2 and TRBJ1-5): GAGVSQSPSNKVTEKGKDVELRCDPISGHTALYWYRQSLGQGLEFLIYFQGNSAPDKSGLPSDRFSAERTGGSVSTLTIQRTQQEDSAVYLCASSSTGFNQPQHFGDGTRLSIL.

The V gene is TRBV15, the J gene TRBJ1-3, with 7 positions matching TRBD1. This CDR3 is 14 amino acids long. The V gene's germline CDR1 is LNHNV and CDR2 YYDKDF (reference sequence). V shed 3 bases and J 3 bases; nucleotides not matched to a gene: 2. In nucleotides, the CDR3 is TGTGCCACCAGCAGGGACAGGTTTGGAAACACCATATATTTT. Amino acids: CATSRDRFGNTIYF.